The following is a T cell receptor beta chain sequence with its context. The study ran its PCR with 60 Vbeta and 13 Jbeta primers. Assay: immunoSEQ multiplex PCR; the TCRdb copy retains only in-frame clones and omits some. The table shows just over 65,000 clones, with roughly four fifths occurring only once. The data originate from a study of cytomegalovirus exposure and HLA in healthy donors. V was pared by 6 bases and J by 2 bases, with 8 bases of the junction left unmatched. This CDR3 contains 15 residues. Per the germline V gene, CDR1 is LNHDA and CDR2 is SQIVND (reference sequence). The sequenced sample was PBMCs. The V gene is TRBV19, the J gene TRBJ2-3, with TRBD1 identical over 7 bases. This receptor was identified in a human donor in good health. In DNA form, the CDR3 reads TGTGCCAGTAGCCAGGCAGGGGGTCTCACAGATACGCAGTATTTT. It codes for CASSQAGGLTDTQYF.